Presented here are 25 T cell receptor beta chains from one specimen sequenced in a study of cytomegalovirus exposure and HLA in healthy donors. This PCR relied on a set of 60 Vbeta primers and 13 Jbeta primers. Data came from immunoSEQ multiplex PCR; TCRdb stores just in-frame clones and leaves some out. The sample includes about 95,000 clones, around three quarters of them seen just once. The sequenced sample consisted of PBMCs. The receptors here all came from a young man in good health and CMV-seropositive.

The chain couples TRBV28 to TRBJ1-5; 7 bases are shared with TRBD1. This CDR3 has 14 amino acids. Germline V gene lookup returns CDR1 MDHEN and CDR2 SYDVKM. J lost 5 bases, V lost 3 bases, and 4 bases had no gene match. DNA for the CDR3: TGTGCCAGCAGTTTGACAGGGAGCGATCAGCCCCAGCATTTT. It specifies CASSLTGSDQPQHF.

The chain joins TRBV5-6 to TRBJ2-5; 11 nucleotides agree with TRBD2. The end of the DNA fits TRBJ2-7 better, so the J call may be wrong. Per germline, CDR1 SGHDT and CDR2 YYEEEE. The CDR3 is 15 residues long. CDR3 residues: CASSLGTSGSYEQYF. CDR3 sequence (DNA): TGTGCCAGCAGCCTCGGGACTAGCGGTTCCTACGAGCAGTACTTC.

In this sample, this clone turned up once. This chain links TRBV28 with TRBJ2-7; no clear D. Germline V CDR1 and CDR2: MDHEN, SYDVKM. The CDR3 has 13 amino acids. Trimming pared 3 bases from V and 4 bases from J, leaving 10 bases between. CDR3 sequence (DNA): TGTGCCAGCAGTTTGATCCCGAGTTACGAGCAGTACTTC. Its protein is CASSLIPSYEQYF.

The CDR3 loop is CASGLTTGTGGSVRGYTF. The CDR3 DNA reads TGTGCTAGTGGTTTGACGACCGGGACAGGGGGGTCCGTGCGCGGCTACACCTTC. The chain has TRBV12-5 and TRBJ1-2; 11 bases are shared with TRBD1. The CDR3 is made up of 18 amino acids. J was trimmed by 8 bases and V by 2 bases; bases with no gene match: 16. CDR1 is LGHNT and CDR2 is FRNRAP in the germline V gene.

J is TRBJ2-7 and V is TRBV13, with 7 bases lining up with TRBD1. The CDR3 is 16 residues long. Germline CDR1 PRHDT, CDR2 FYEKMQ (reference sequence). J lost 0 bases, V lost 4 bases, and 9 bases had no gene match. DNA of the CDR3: TGTGCCAGCAGCTCCACCGGGACAGAGGGCTCCTACGAGCAGTACGTC. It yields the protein CASSSTGTEGSYEQYV.

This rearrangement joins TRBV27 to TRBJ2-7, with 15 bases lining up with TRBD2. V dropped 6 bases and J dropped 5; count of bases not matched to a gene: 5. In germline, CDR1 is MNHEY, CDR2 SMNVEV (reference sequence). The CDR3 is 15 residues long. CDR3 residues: CASRGLAGGPHEQYF. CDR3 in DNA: TGTGCCAGCAGAGGACTAGCGGGAGGGCCCCACGAGCAGTACTTC.

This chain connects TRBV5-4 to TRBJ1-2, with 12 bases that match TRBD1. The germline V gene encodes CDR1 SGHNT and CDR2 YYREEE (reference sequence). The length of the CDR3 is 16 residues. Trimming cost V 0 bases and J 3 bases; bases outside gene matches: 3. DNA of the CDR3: TGTGCCAGCAGCTTGGGAGGGACAGGGGGCGACTATGGCTACACCTTC. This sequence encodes CASSLGGTGGDYGYTF.

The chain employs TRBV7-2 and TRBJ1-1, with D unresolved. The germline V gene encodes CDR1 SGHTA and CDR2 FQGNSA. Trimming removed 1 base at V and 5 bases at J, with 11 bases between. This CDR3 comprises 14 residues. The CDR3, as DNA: TGTGCCAGCAGCTTAGTGGGCACGGGAACTGAAGCTTTCTTT. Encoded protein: CASSLVGTGTEAFF. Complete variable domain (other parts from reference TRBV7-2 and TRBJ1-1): GAGVSQSPSNKVTEKGKDVELRCDPISGHTALYWYRQSLGQGLEFLIYFQGNSAPDKSGLPSDRFSAERTGGSVSTLTIQRTQQEDSAVYLCASSLVGTGTEAFFGQGTRLTVV.

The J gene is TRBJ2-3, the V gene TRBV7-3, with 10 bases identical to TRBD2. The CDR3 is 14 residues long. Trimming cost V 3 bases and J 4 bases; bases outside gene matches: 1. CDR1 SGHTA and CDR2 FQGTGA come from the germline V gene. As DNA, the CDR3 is TGTGCCAGCAGCTTCGGACTAGCGGCAGATACGCAGTATTTT. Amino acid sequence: CASSFGLAADTQYF.

The chain's CDR3 is CASSLIKGAARSPGYTF. The CDR3 DNA reads as TGTGCCAGCAGTTTAATAAAGGGGGCCGCTAGGTCCCCGGGCTACACCTTC. The rearrangement uses TRBV28 and TRBJ1-2; 7 nucleotides align to TRBD1. The junction had 17 bases not matched to a gene; V was cut back by 2 bases and J by 8 bases. CDR1 and CDR2 from the germline V gene are MDHEN and SYDVKM. This CDR3 contains 17 residues.

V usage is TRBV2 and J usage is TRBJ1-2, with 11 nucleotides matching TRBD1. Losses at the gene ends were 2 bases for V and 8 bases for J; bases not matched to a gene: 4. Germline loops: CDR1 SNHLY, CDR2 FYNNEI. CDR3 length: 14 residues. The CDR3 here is CASSEFGTGGGYTF. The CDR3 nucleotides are TGTGCCAGCAGTGAATTTGGGACAGGGGGGGGCTACACCTTC.

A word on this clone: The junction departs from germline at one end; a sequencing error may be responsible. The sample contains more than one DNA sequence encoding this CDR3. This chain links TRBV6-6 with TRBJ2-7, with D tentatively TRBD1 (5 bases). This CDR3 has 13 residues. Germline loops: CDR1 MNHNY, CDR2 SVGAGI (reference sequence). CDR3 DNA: TGCGCCAGCAGTGACGACAGTTCCTACGAGCAGTACTTC. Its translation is CASSDDSSYEQYF.

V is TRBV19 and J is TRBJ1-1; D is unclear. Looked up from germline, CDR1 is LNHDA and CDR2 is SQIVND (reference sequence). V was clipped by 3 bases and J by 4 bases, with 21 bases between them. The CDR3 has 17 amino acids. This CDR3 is CASSIVRIGIAGTEAFF. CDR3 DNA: TGTGCCAGTAGTATTGTTAGAATAGGTATTGCGGGCACTGAAGCTTTCTTT.

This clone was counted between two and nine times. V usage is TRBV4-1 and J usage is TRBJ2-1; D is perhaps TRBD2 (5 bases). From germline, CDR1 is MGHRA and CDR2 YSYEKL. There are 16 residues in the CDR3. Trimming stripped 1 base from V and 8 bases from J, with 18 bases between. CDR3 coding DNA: TGCGCCAGCAGCCAAGTCCGATCGGGCAGCGGCGATGAGCAGTTCTTC. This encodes CASSQVRSGSGDEQFF.

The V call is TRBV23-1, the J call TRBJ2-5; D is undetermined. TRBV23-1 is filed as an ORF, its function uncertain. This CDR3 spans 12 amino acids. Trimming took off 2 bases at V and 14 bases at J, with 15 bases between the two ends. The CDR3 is CASSQEYPKAYF. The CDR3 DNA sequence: TGCGCCAGCAGTCAAGAGTACCCGAAAGCATACTTC.

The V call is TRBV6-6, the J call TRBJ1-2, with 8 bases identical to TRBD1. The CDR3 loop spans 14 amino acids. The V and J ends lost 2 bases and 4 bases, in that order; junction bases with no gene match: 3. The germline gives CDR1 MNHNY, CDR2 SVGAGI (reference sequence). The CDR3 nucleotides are TGTGCCAGCAGTTACCCGACAGGGGCCTATGGCTACACCTTC. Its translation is CASSYPTGAYGYTF.

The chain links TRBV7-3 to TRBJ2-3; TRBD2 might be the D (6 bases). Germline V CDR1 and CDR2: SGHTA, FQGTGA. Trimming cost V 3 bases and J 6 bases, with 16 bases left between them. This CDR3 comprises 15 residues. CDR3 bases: TGTGCCAGCAGCTTGACAGCAGGACGGGGGGATACGCAGTATTTT. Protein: CASSLTAGRGDTQYF.

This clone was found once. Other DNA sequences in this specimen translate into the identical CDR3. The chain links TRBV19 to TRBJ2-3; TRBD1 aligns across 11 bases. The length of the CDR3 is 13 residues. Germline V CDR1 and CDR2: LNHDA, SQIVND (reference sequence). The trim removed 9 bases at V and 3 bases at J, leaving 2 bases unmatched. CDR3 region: CASRDRGTDTQYF. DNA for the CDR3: TGTGCCAGCCGGGACAGGGGGACAGATACGCAGTATTTT.

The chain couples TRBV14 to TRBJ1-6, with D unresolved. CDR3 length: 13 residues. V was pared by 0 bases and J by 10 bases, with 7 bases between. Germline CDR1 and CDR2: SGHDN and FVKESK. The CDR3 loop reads CASSQEIVSPLHF. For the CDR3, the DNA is TGTGCCAGCAGCCAAGAAATTGTATCACCCCTCCACTTT.

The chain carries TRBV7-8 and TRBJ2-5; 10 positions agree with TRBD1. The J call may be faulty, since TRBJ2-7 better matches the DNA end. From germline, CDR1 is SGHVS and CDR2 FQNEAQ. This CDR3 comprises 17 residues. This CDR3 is CASSLKTGQGLTYEQYF. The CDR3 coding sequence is TGTGCCAGCAGCTTAAAGACGGGACAGGGGTTGACCTACGAGCAGTACTTC.

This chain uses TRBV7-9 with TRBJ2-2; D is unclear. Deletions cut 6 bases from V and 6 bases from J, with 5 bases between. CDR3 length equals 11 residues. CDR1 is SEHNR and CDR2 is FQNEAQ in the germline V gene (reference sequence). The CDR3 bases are TGTGCCAGCAGTCTCCCCGGGGAGCTGTTTTTT. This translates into CASSLPGELFF.

CDR3 residues: CASSYASASTDTQYF. CDR3 sequence (DNA): TGTGCCAGCAGTTACGCGTCCGCTAGCACAGATACGCAGTATTTT. The chain recombines TRBV6-6 with TRBJ2-3; D call uncertain. Germline CDR1 is MNHNY and CDR2 is SVGAGI (reference sequence). The V gene lost 2 bases and the J gene lost 0 bases, with 9 bases spanning the gap. There are 15 residues in the CDR3.

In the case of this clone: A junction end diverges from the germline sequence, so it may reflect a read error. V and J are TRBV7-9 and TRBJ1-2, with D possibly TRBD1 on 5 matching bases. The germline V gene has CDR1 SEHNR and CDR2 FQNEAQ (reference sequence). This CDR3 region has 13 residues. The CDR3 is CSSSLGTASGYTF. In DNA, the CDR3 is TGTTCCAGCAGCTTAGGGACTGCTTCTGGCTACACCTTC.

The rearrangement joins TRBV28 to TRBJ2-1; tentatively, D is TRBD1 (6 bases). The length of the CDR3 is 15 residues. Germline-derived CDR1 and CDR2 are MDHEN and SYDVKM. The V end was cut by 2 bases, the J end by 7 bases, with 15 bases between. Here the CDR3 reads CASSLPQQGLNEQFF. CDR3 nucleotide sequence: TGTGCCAGCAGTTTACCCCAACAGGGTTTAAATGAGCAGTTCTTC.

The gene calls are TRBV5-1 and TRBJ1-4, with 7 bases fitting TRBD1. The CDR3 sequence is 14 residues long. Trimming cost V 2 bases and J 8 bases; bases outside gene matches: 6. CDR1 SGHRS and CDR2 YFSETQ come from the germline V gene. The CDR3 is CASSFTGDWEKLFF. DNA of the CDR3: TGCGCCAGCAGCTTCACAGGGGATTGGGAAAAACTGTTTTTT. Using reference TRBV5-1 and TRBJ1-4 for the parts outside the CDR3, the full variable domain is KAGVTQTPRYLIKTRGQQVTLSCSPISGHRSVSWYQQTPGQGLQFLFEYFSETQRNKGNFPGRFSGRQFSNSRSEMNVSTLELGDSALYLCASSFTGDWEKLFFGSGTQLSVL.